The following is a T cell receptor (beta chain) sequence with its context. As yet, its antigen is unknown. Trimming left V 1 base short and J 7 bases short, with 9 bases between. Looked up from germline, CDR1 is SGHRS and CDR2 is YFSETQ. There are 13 residues in the CDR3. TCRdb's table, derived via immunoSEQ multiplex PCR, lists solely in-frame clones and lacks some. The data hold 60,000 to 100,000 clones, with 85% to 95% observed a single time. The data stem from a study of OX40 agonist ivuxolimab in advanced cancers. Study information: Of mixed ages from about 23 to 85 and averaging about 60 years, the group was over 80% male. Earlier treatment with anti-PD-1, anti-PD-L1 or anti-CTLA-4 was permitted, and over 35% had received some. Overall study results and limits: At 0.1 to 3.0 mg/kg and by week 6, clonal expansion occurred in CD4+ and CD8+ blood T cells.

The sequence came from an adult with an advanced solid tumor such as melanoma, head and neck, liver or kidney cancer. Specimen: CD4+ or CD8+ T cells sorted from blood, collected in a trial of the OX40 agonist ivuxolimab. The V gene is TRBV5-1, the J gene TRBJ2-1; D is possibly TRBD2 (5 bases). In DNA form, the CDR3 reads TGCGCCAGCAGCTTGTTCGGGGAAAATGAGCAGTTCTTC. Its protein product is CASSLFGENEQFF.